Reported below is one TCR beta chain. This CDR3 is 14 amino acids long. Germline values: CDR1 SGHRS, CDR2 YFSETQ. The junction had 2 bases not matched to a gene; V was cut back by 3 bases and J by 2 bases. The sample originates from a study of cytomegalovirus exposure and HLA in healthy donors. Researchers ran the PCR with 60 Vbeta and 13 Jbeta primers. Generated by immunoSEQ multiplex PCR, the TCRdb table keeps only in-frame clones and is missing some. The data show around 120,000 clones, roughly 79% seen once. The sequence was collected from a woman between 40 and 50 years old in good health and CMV-seronegative. The specimen was PBMCs. The chain employs TRBV5-1 and TRBJ2-1, with 7 bases aligning to TRBD2. The CDR3: CASSSGTTYNEQFF. In nucleotides, the CDR3 is TGCGCCAGCAGCTCCGGGACTACCTACAATGAGCAGTTCTTC.